The clone carrying this T cell receptor beta chain was counted at least ten times. V gave up 6 bases and J gave up 2 bases; unmatched junction bases: 6. Germline V CDR1 and CDR2: MNHEY, SVGAGI. This CDR3 region has 15 residues. TCRdb reprocessed the reads via MiXCR and lists one record per CDR3 protein. The table includes about 5,800 distinct CDR3 sequences, 9.5% to 10% detected once. Sequencing was carried out using CD4+ T cells from synovial fluid. This chain links TRBV6-5 with TRBJ1-5; TRBD1 matches 8 bases. The sequence was collected from a human donor with rheumatoid arthritis. The CDR3 DNA is TGTGCCAGCAGCCCCGACAGGGGAGGCAATCAGCCCCAGCATTTT. Encoded protein: CASSPDRGGNQPQHF.